This T cell receptor beta chain comes out of a study of blood T cell repertoires in COVID-19. Study-level background: The United States, Italy and Spain provided the acute and convalescent COVID-19 samples. The cDNA or gDNA used as material had been derived from T cells, B-cell-depleted T cells, or PBMCs.

V lost 4 bases and J lost 2, with 9 bases in between. The CDR3 contains 13 residues. CDR1 SGHKS and CDR2 YYEKEE come from the germline V gene (reference sequence). Profiled with immunoSEQ multiplex PCR; TCRdb holds only in-frame clones, not every one. The sample includes under 250,000 clones, 65% to 85% of them seen just once. This sequence originates from a woman in her sixties with acute or convalescent COVID-19. The sequencing sample was made of peripheral blood. This rearrangement joins TRBV5-5 to TRBJ1-2; a possible D gene is TRBD1 (6 bases). This CDR3 reads CASSMGGNYGYTF. CDR3 DNA sequence: TGTGCCAGCAGCATGGGGGGCAACTATGGCTACACCTTC.